Listed here is a single T cell receptor (beta chain). This clonotype was seen a few times. What this receptor recognizes is not known. The record has no base qualities; no much larger clone is one base away. This sample was taken from a study of regulatory T cells in long-lasting Graves disease listed by TCRdb under 2021. Notes on the research overall: Patients with newly diagnosed Graves' disease had been on antithyroid drugs for under 3 months. This study used TCR sequencing and RNA sequencing of peripheral blood to compare persistent Graves' disease patients against newly diagnosed Graves' disease patients. A total of about 33 samples underwent TCR sequencing, from about 13 patients with persistent Graves' disease and approximately 20 patients with newly diagnosed Graves' disease. The study was registered as a clinical trial and conducted in China. Study-wide conclusions, independent of this receptor: Peripheral blood alone was examined, since thyroid tissue, which constituted the primary lesion, could not be accessed. Lower TCR Shannon entropy and fewer highly expanded clones were observed in persistent Graves' disease patients than in newly diagnosed patients, which suggested clonal expansion. TRBV28, TRBJ1-2 and TRBJ2-5 were preferentially used in persistent disease, while TRBV20-1 and TRBJ2-1 were favored in newly diagnosed disease. Persistent patients shared more public clonotypes among themselves (around 3,000) than newly diagnosed patients did (roughly 910). The small sample size was acknowledged by the authors as a limitation that may reduce accuracy. Only the TCR beta chain was sequenced and analyzed.

Reading the label with the study, this specimen's time point is: newly diagnosed GD, antithyroid drugs for less than 3 months. RNA was extracted from PBMCs in TRIzol for both TCR sequencing and RNA sequencing. The diagnosis of Graves' disease followed American Thyroid Association guidelines. Patients for the study were recruited at an endocrinology department in Xi'an, China. From each patient, about 9 milliliters of peripheral blood was collected into an EDTA anticoagulant tube. PBMCs were isolated by Ficoll Paque Plus density gradient separation without further T cell sorting. An Agilent 2100 Bioanalyzer and agarose gel were used to assess RNA quality, and a NanoDrop 2000 was used to measure RNA concentration. Library preparation used multiplex PCR. The sequencer listed for this sample is Illumina HiSeq 4000. iRepertoire HTBI primers and Arm-PCR amplification of CDR3 regions were used to construct TCR beta libraries. Before sequencing, the PCR products underwent gel purification. As for the authors' bioinformatics: Gene usage analysis of CDR3 amino acid clonotypes relied on the roughly 58 TRBV and 15 or so TRBJ segments identified across samples. Filtered high-quality paired reads were merged into contigs using COPE and FqMerger. BLAST was used to align contigs to the IMGT TRBV, TRBD and TRBJ reference genes, and CDR3 was defined following IMGT. Highly expanded clones were defined as clonotypes with a frequency above 0.1%. Repertoire diversity was measured by Shannon entropy, and V-J evenness by the Gini coefficient. Public clonotypes were defined as clonotypes shared by more than one individual. TCRdb applied fastp at Q25 and MiXCR to the public reads, then kept only in-frame beta chains. Every CDR3 protein is listed once, alongside the most common genes and DNA of its rows. The authors' filters were not applied to this entry. Within this sample are about 440,000 distinct CDR3 sequences, with about 15% of them counted one time only. Of the sample, about a sixth is held by the ten largest clones.

Taken from the germline V gene, the CDR1 and CDR2 loops are MNHNS and SASEGT. From cysteine to phenylalanine, the CDR3 is 12 amino acids long. This entry keeps only the CDR3 DNA: 36 bases, framed from base 1. Trimming costs V 4 bases and J 2 bases, and their ends lie 6 bases apart. These sequences were also reported in another study, on T cells in Graves' hyperthyroidism and ophthalmopathy. As noted in the second study: Stable Graves' hyperthyroidism was defined as no progression to ophthalmopathy during 18 months of follow-up. The hyperthyroidism patients were between 18 and 65 years old and newly diagnosed, with a disease duration of less than 2 months. Any patient with an uncontrolled infection, another autoimmune disease, pregnancy or lactation was excluded. Clinical symptoms, serum thyroxine and TRAb, thyroid ultrasound, and orbital computed tomography formed the basis for the diagnoses. The TCR CDR3 was subjected to a first round of RT-PCR using the HTBI primer set and the Qiagen OneStep RT-PCR kit. Most expanded thyroid clonotypes (frequency above 0.001) were also found in blood, which suggests that blood repertoires may mirror thyroid immune responses. In cross-validation, a model built on a 13 V-J signature told ophthalmopathy apart from stable hyperthyroidism with just under 90% sensitivity and around 84% specificity, and in testing the same model reached 80%/75%. In validation, the model predicted progression to ophthalmopathy a median of roughly 6.5 months before onset, with about 70% sensitivity and about 72% specificity. To identify TCR V-J signatures that set the groups apart, the researchers used a discovery cohort of 90 to 100 patients, made up of 43 with Graves' ophthalmopathy and 57 with stable Graves' hyperthyroidism. Whether ophthalmopathy could be predicted prospectively was tested in an independent validation cohort made up of 18 hyperthyroidism patients plus 17 patients who later progressed to ophthalmopathy. The 100 discovery patients were randomly divided into training and test sets at a 7:3 ratio. The study also compared thyroid tissue and blood T-cell repertoires from a handful of Graves' hyperthyroidism patients. After sampling, hyperthyroidism patients received methimazole starting at 30 mg daily, and ophthalmopathy patients received high-dose intravenous methylprednisolone. The libraries were constructed in a second round of multiplex PCR and then size-selected and purified. Sequencing of the libraries was done on an Illumina HiSeq2000 using paired-end 100 bp reads. Raw data were processed with SOAPnuke, discarding reads with adapters, uncalled bases, mean Phred below 15, or no exact constant-primer or identifier match. COPE v1.2.5 was used to merge the high-quality paired reads, and each unique nucleotide sequence was defined as a clonotype. Clonotypes were aligned to IMGT TRBV, TRBD and TRBJ reference segments using MiTCR v1.1. Analysis was restricted to V-J combinations with a frequency above 0.0001, which covered roughly 99% of repertoires. A TCS score was defined as the ratio between F50 (clonal expansion) and ExV (chaos), using BLOSUM62-based TCRdist between CDR3 peptides within each V-J. Welch's t-statistics and random forest reduced roughly 500 V-J features to about 13, which were used in a naive Bayes classifier (R e1071). No statistical method was used to set the sample size in advance, and investigators knew the group allocation. The paper describes TCR Vbeta CDR3 sequencing of fewer than 150 peripheral blood samples, made up of about 40 ophthalmopathy patients, approximately 76 hyperthyroidism patients and 17 progressor patients.

This receptor was identified in a woman under 40 with Graves disease. Donor details come from another sample of the same person, matched by shared clones. The V gene is TRBV6-1 and the J gene is TRBJ2-7; the D gene identity is not certain. The sequences come from peripheral blood mononuclear cells (PBMCs), collected at new diagnosis, from a patient treated with antithyroid drugs. Here the CDR3 is given as CASSAEPYEQYF. The base sequence is TGTGCCAGCAGTGCGGAACCCTACGAGCAGTACTTC.